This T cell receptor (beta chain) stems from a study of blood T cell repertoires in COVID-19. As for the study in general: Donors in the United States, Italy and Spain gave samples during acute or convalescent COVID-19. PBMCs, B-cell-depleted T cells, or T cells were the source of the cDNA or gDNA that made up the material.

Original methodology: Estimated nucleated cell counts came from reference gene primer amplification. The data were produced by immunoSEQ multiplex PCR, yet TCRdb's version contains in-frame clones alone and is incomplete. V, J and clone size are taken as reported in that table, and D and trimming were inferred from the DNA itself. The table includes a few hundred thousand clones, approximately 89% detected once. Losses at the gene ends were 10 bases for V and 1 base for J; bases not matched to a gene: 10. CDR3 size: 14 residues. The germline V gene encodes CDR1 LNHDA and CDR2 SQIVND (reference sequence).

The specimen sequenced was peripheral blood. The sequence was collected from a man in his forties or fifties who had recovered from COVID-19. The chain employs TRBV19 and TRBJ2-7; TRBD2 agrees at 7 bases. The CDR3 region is CATTSSGVSYEQYF. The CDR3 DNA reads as TGTGCCACCACCTCCAGCGGGGTATCCTACGAGCAGTACTTC.